The T cell receptor (beta chain) described here comes from a study of T cells after yellow fever vaccination. Broader study findings: In post-booster samples, most primary-vaccination clones reappeared (approximately 95% CD4, 88% CD8).

Note on this clonotype: Its antigen remains unknown.

TCRdb redid the calling of the 5' RACE reads with MiXCR, one entry per CDR3 protein. The repertoire holds tens of thousands of distinct CDR3 sequences, with approximately 6.9% as singletons. The sample was CD8+ T cells sorted from PBMCs, taken roughly 5 days after the first yellow fever vaccination. The clonotype originates from a man between 18 and 29 years old who received the YFV17D yellow fever vaccine.

CDR3 bases: TGTGCCAGCCAAGCGGATAACACAGATACGCAGTATTTT. This sequence encodes CASQADNTDTQYF. The chain joins TRBV6-5 to TRBJ2-3; the D gene is possibly TRBD2 (5 bases). The CDR3 is 13 amino acids. Looked up from germline, CDR1 is MNHEY and CDR2 is SVGAGI. With 8 bases removed from V and 2 bases from J, the gap between germline ends came to 11 bases.